This T cell receptor beta chain was identified in a study of cytomegalovirus exposure and HLA in healthy donors. General study points: It was found in a later analysis that first-cohort TCR clusters tended to co-occur in the 100 to 150 validation repertoires. Many donors shared some public TCRs, even though most TCR sequences were rare.

Turning to this clone: Its antigen is undetermined.

Sequencing used immunoSEQ multiplex PCR; TCRdb keeps in-frame clones, though not all of them. The table has fewer than 200,000 clones, 85% to 90% seen once. V lost 3 bases and J lost 5, with 1 base in between. The CDR3 covers 11 residues. From germline, CDR1 is ENHRY and CDR2 SYGVKD. This TCR was recovered from a woman aged 30 to 39 in good health and CMV-seronegative. The source material was PBMCs. The rearrangement links TRBV10-3 to TRBJ1-4; D is ambiguous. The CDR3 DNA reads as TGTGCCATCAGTGACAATGAAAAACTGTTTTTT. Translating it yields CAISDNEKLFF.